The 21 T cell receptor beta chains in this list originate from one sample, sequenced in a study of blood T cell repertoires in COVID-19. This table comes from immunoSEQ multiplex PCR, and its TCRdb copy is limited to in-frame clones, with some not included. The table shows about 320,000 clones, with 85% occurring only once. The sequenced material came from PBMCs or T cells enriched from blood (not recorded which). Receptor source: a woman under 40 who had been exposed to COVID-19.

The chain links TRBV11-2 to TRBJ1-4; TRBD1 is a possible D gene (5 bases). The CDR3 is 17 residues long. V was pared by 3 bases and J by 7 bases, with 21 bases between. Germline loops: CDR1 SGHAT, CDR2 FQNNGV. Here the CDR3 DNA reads TGTGCCAGCAGCTTGTACTTCGGCGGCCCAAGGGGTGAAAAACTGTTTTTT. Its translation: CASSLYFGGPRGEKLFF.

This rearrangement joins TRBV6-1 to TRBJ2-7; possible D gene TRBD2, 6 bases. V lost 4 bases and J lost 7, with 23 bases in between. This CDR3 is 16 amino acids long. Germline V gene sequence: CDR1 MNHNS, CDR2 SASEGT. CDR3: CASSALAGTLGVEQYF. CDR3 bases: TGTGCCAGCAGTGCCCTAGCCGGGACTCTCGGGGTGGAGCAGTACTTC.

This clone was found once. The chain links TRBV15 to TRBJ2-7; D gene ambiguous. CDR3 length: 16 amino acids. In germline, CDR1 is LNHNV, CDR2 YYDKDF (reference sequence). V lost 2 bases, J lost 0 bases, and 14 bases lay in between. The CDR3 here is CATSRNFGSSSYEQYF. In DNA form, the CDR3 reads TGTGCCACCAGCAGAAATTTCGGCTCTAGCTCCTACGAGCAGTACTTC.

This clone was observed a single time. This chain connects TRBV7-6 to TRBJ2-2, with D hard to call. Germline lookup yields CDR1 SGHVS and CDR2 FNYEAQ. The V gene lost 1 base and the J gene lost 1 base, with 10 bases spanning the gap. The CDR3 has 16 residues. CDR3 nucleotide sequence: TGTGCCAGCAGCTTAGAGGCGGTGCGGAACACCGGGGAGCTGTTTTTT. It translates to CASSLEAVRNTGELFF.

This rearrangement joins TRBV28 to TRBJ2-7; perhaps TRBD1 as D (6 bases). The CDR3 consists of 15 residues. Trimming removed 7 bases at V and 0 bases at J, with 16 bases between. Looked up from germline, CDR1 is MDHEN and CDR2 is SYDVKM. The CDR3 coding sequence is TGTGCCAGCAACCCCGGGACATTTGGCTCCTACGAGCAGTACTTC. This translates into CASNPGTFGSYEQYF.

CDR3 in amino acids: CASSFLTGGPANNLEQFF. The DNA of the CDR3 is TGTGCCAGCAGCTTTTTAACGGGAGGGCCCGCCAACAATCTTGAGCAGTTCTTC. V usage is TRBV5-6 and J usage is TRBJ2-1, with TRBD2 identical over 8 bases. The CDR3 has 18 amino acids. Germline V gene sequence: CDR1 SGHDT, CDR2 YYEEEE. Trimming cost V 2 bases and J 9 bases; bases outside gene matches: 19.

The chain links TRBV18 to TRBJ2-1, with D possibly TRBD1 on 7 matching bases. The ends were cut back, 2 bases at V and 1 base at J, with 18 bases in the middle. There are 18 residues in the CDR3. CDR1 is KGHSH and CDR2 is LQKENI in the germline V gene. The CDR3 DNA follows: TGTGCCAGCTCACCAGGTCAGGGGGGCAGAACATCCTACAATGAGCAGTTCTTC. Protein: CASSPGQGGRTSYNEQFF.

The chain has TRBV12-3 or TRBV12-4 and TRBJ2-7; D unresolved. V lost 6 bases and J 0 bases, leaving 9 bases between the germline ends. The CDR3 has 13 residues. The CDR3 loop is CASRAGSSYEQYF. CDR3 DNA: TGTGCCAGCAGGGCAGGAAGCTCCTACGAGCAGTACTTC.

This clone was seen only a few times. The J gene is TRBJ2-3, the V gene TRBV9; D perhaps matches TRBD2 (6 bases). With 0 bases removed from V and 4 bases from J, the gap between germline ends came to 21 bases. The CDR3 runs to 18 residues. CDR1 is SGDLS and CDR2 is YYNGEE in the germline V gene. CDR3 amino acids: CASSVGLVINIHADTQYF. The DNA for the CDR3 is TGTGCCAGCAGCGTAGGACTAGTGATTAATATACATGCAGATACGCAGTATTTT.

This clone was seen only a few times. CDR3 sequence reads: CASSDGQGARYGYTF. DNA of the CDR3: TGTGCCAGCAGCGACGGACAGGGGGCTAGGTATGGCTACACCTTC. This chain joins TRBV6-2 or TRBV6-3 and TRBJ1-2, with 11 nucleotides matching TRBD1. The CDR3 consists of 15 residues. Germline V gene data show CDR1 as MNHEY and CDR2 as SVGEGT. V lost 6 bases, J lost 5 bases, and 8 bases stayed unmatched.

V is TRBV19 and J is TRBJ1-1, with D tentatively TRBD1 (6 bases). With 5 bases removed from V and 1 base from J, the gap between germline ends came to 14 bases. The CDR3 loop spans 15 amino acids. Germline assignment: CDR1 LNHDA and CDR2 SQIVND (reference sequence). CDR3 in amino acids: CASSPPGTRNTEAFF. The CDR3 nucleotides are TGTGCCAGTAGTCCCCCCGGGACACGGAACACTGAAGCTTTCTTT.

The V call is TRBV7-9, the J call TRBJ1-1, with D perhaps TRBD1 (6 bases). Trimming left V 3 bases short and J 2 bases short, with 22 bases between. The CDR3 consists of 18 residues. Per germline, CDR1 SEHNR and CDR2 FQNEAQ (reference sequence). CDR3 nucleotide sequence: TGTGCCAGCAGCTTCGCCCGGGCAGGGGAAGGGAGAAACACTGAAGCTTTCTTT. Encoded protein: CASSFARAGEGRNTEAFF. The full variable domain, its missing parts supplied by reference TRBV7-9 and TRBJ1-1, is DTGVSQNPRHKITKRGQNVTFRCDPISEHNRLYWYRQTLGQGPEFLTYFQNEAQLEKSRLLSDRFSAERPKGSFSTLEIQRTEQGDSAMYLCASSFARAGEGRNTEAFFGQGTRLTVV.

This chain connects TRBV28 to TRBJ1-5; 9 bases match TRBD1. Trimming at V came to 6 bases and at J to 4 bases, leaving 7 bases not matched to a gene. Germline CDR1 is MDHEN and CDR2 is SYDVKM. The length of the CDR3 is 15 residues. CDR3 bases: TGTGCCAGCAGGTTACGCGGACAGGGGAATCAGCCCCAGCATTTT. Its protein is CASRLRGQGNQPQHF.

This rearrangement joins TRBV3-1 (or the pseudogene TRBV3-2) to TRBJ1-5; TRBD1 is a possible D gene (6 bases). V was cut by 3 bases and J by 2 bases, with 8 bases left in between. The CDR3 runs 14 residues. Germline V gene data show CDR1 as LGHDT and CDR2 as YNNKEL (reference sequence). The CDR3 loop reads CASSQGAGNQPQHF. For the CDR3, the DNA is TGTGCCAGCAGCCAGGGGGCGGGCAATCAGCCCCAGCATTTT.

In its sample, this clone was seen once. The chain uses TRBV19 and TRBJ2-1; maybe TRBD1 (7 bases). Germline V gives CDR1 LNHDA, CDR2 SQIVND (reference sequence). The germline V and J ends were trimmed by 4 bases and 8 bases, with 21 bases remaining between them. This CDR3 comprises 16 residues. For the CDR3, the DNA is TGTGCCAGTAGTACCGGGACAGCTCGGGGGCAGGATGAGCAGTTCTTC. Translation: CASSTGTARGQDEQFF.

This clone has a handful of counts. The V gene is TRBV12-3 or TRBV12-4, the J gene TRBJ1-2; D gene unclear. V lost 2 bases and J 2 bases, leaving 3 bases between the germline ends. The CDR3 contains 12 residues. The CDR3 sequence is CASSLQNYGYTF. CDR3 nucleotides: TGTGCCAGCAGTTTACAGAACTATGGCTACACCTTC.

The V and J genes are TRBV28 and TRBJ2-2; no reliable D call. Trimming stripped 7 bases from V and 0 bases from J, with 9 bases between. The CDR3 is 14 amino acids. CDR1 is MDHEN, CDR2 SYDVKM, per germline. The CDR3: CASTSPSNTGELFF. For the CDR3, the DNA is TGTGCCAGCACGTCCCCTTCGAACACCGGGGAGCTGTTTTTT.

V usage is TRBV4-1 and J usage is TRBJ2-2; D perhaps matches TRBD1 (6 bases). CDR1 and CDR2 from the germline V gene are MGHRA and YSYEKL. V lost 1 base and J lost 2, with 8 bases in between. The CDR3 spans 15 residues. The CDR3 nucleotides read TGCGCCAGCAGCCAAGCCGGGACAAACACCGGGGAGCTGTTTTTT. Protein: CASSQAGTNTGELFF.

As DNA, the CDR3 is TGTGCCAGTAGTATGGCCTTAGAAAAACTGTTTTTT. As protein: CASSMALEKLFF. V gene TRBV19 combines with J gene TRBJ1-4; D not resolved. Germline values: CDR1 LNHDA, CDR2 SQIVND (reference sequence). The CDR3 is 12 amino acids. V gave up 3 bases and J gave up 8 bases, with 7 bases separating them.

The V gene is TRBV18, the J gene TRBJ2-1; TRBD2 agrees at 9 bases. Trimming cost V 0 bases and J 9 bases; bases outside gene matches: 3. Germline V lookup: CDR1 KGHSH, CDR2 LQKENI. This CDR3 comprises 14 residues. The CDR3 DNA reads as TGTGCCAGCTCACCACCGGCGGGAGGGCTTGAGCAGTTCTTC. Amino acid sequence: CASSPPAGGLEQFF.

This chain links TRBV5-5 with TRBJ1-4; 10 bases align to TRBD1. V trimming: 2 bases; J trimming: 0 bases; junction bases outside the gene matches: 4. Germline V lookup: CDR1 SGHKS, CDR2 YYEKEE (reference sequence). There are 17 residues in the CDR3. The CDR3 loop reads CASSFGTGATTNEKLFF. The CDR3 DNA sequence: TGTGCCAGCAGCTTCGGGACAGGGGCCACAACTAATGAAAAACTGTTTTTT. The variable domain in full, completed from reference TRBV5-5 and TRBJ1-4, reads DAGVTQSPTHLIKTRGQQVTLRCSPISGHKSVSWYQQVLGQGPQFIFQYYEKEERGRGNFPDRFSARQFPNYSSELNVNALLLGDSALYLCASSFGTGATTNEKLFFGSGTQLSVL.